The 26 T cell receptor beta chains presented below share a single source sample, sequenced in a study of T cell responses to AZD1222 COVID-19 vaccine. The assay was immunoSEQ multiplex PCR, and TCRdb's table has in-frame clones only and misses some. The table includes about 150,000 clones, about 89% detected once. The sample in question was peripheral blood, obtained 28 days after the second AZD1222 dose. These receptors were taken from an adult who received the AZD1222 COVID-19 vaccine.

This clone was detected a few times. The chain carries TRBV6-2 or TRBV6-3 and TRBJ2-1, with TRBD1 identical over 9 bases. Trimming took 0 bases from V and 6 from J; bases not matched to a gene: 0. Per the germline V gene, CDR1 is MNHEY and CDR2 is SVGEGT. There are 14 residues in the CDR3. The CDR3 is CASSYSTGGNEQFF. DNA of the CDR3: TGTGCCAGCAGTTACTCGACAGGGGGCAATGAGCAGTTCTTC.

The chain is built from TRBV19 and TRBJ2-5, with D hard to call. Germline CDR1 LNHDA, CDR2 SQIVND (reference sequence). The CDR3 contains 12 residues. Trimming pared 1 base from V and 3 bases from J, leaving 3 bases between. In DNA, the CDR3 is TGTGCCAGTAGTATAGGGAAAGAGACCCAGTACTTC. Residues: CASSIGKETQYF.

This chain joins TRBV30 and TRBJ1-2, with D hard to call. The CDR3 extends over 15 amino acids. In germline, CDR1 is GTSNPN, CDR2 SVGIG (reference sequence). Trimming shortened V by 2 bases and J by 6 bases, and 19 bases separated the two germline ends. DNA for the CDR3: TGTGCCTGGAGTTACGAGGAGGGCAACGTCGATGGCTACACCTTC. It codes for CAWSYEEGNVDGYTF.

The chain has TRBV21-1 and TRBJ1-5; the table names TRBD1, a call not compared with the DNA. TRBV21-1 is described as a pseudogene. The length of the CDR3 is 17 residues. This CDR3 reads CASSKKHSEQSNQPQHF. The CDR3 DNA reads as TGTGCCAGCAGCAAAAAGCATTCAGAACAGAGCAATCAGCCCCAGCATTTT.

The chain couples TRBV27 to TRBJ1-2; maybe TRBD1 (5 bases). The CDR3 length is 14 residues. V dropped 4 bases and J dropped 8 bases, with 17 bases sitting between them. From germline, CDR1 is MNHEY and CDR2 SMNVEV (reference sequence). CDR3 coding DNA: TGTGCCAGCAGTTCACAGGTTCCCAGCGGAGGCTACACCTTC. Its protein product is CASSSQVPSGGYTF.

The rearrangement uses TRBV30 and TRBJ1-6; 9 bases match TRBD1. This CDR3 is 15 amino acids long. Germline V gene lookup returns CDR1 GTSNPN and CDR2 SVGIG (reference sequence). J lost 7 bases, V lost 2 bases, and 6 bases had no gene match. Here the CDR3 DNA reads TGTGCCTGGAGTCCCCCGGGACAGGGCAATTCACCCCTCCACTTT. Its protein product is CAWSPPGQGNSPLHF. Filled out from reference TRBV30 and TRBJ1-6, the complete variable domain reads SQTIHQWPATLVQPVGSPLSLECTVEGTSNPNLYWYRQAAGRGLQLLFYSVGIGQISSEVPQNLSASRPQDRQFILSSKKLLLSDSGFYLCAWSPPGQGNSPLHFGNGTRLTVT.

The gene calls are TRBV9 and TRBJ2-5; 16 bases agree with TRBD2. V trimming: 4 bases; J trimming: 4 bases; junction bases outside the gene matches: 4. Germline loops: CDR1 SGDLS, CDR2 YYNGEE. The CDR3 is 16 amino acids. The CDR3 loop is CASSSGLAGGPETQYF. DNA for the CDR3: TGTGCCAGCAGCTCGGGACTAGCGGGGGGGCCAGAGACCCAGTACTTC.

V usage is TRBV4-1 and J usage is TRBJ1-5; D remains ambiguous. CDR1 and CDR2 (germline): MGHRA, YSYEKL. The V end lost 1 base, the J end lost 3 bases, and 13 bases lay between the germline ends. The CDR3 is 16 amino acids. CDR3 DNA sequence: TGCGCCAGCAGCCAAGGTTTTAGCAGAAACAATCAGCCCCAGCATTTT. Its protein product is CASSQGFSRNNQPQHF.

V is TRBV11-3 and J is TRBJ2-7; 11 bases map to TRBD1. Germline assignment: CDR1 SGHNT and CDR2 YENEEA. The junction had 5 bases not matched to a gene; V was cut back by 5 bases and J by 2 bases. The CDR3 has 15 residues. CDR3 in amino acids: CASSLGTGGTYEQYF. As DNA, the CDR3 is TGTGCCAGCAGCCTCGGGACAGGGGGGACCTACGAGCAGTACTTC.

The chain recombines TRBV4-2 with TRBJ2-1; D is perhaps TRBD2 (6 bases). Germline V gene sequence: CDR1 LGHNA, CDR2 YNFKEQ. The CDR3 runs to 16 residues. V lost 11 bases to trimming and J lost 7 bases, with 27 bases between them. The DNA for the CDR3 is TGTGCCTGCTGCCAAGACCTCGGGACTGGATATAATGAGCAGTTCTTC. This translates into CACCQDLGTGYNEQFF.

The chain is built from TRBV7-8 and TRBJ1-5; a weak D match, TRBD1 (6 bases). CDR3 length: 12 residues. Trimming took off 0 bases at V and 15 bases at J, with 12 bases between the two ends. The germline CDR1 and CDR2 sequences are SGHVS and FQNEAQ. In DNA form, the CDR3 reads TGTGCCAGCAGCTTAGCGGCGGGGGGCCCGCATTTT. Translating gives CASSLAAGGPHF.

The table lists this clone with a count of one. The sample has other DNA sequences that encode this CDR3 too. The V and J genes are TRBV5-1 and TRBJ2-3; D is undetermined. Germline CDR1 reads SGHRS; CDR2 reads YFSETQ. This CDR3 comprises 13 residues. The V end lost 2 bases, the J end lost 0 bases, and 4 bases lay between the germline ends. CDR3 residues: CASSFPSTDTQYF. DNA of the CDR3: TGCGCCAGCAGCTTCCCCAGCACAGATACGCAGTATTTT.

The gene calls are TRBV15 and TRBJ2-1; D unresolved. Germline V gene data show CDR1 as LNHNV and CDR2 as YYDKDF (reference sequence). The germline V and J ends were trimmed by 1 base and 4 bases, with 14 bases remaining between them. This CDR3 comprises 16 residues. The CDR3 region is CATSRASLGPYNEQFF. In DNA, the CDR3 is TGTGCCACCAGCAGAGCATCACTCGGGCCGTACAATGAGCAGTTCTTC.

The gene calls are TRBV18 and TRBJ2-4; 7 bases agree with TRBD1. J was trimmed by 3 bases and V by 6 bases; bases with no gene match: 5. The CDR3 is 14 residues long. Germline V gene lookup returns CDR1 KGHSH and CDR2 LQKENI. Here the CDR3 reads CASSEGTVKNIQYF. The DNA of the CDR3 is TGTGCCAGCTCGGAAGGGACAGTCAAAAACATTCAGTACTTC.

V gene TRBV11-2 combines with J gene TRBJ2-3; D unresolved. Trimming left V 1 base short and J 4 bases short, with 3 bases between. The CDR3 covers 12 residues. Per germline, CDR1 SGHAT and CDR2 FQNNGV. In DNA form, the CDR3 reads TGTGCCAGCAGCTTAGGGGCAGATACGCAGTATTTT. Translated: CASSLGADTQYF. The whole variable domain, filled in from reference TRBV11-2 and TRBJ2-3, reads EAGVAQSPRYKIIEKRQSVAFWCNPISGHATLYWYQQILGQGPKLLIQFQNNGVVDDSQLPKDRFSAERLKGVDSTLKIQPAKLEDSAVYLCASSLGADTQYFGPGTRLTVL.

The rearrangement joins TRBV7-9 to TRBJ2-7; D is possibly TRBD1 or TRBD2 (5 bases each). V lost 7 bases, J lost 2 bases, and 12 bases lay in between. The CDR3 is made up of 13 amino acids. Germline CDR1 SEHNR, CDR2 FQNEAQ (reference sequence). The CDR3 coding sequence is TGTGCCAGCAATCGAGGGGTCGCCTACGAGCAGTACTTC. Residues: CASNRGVAYEQYF.

In its sample, this clone ranks as medium-sized. The chain joins TRBV6-4 to TRBJ2-1; D is possibly TRBD1 (5 bases). The length of the CDR3 is 15 residues. The germline V gene encodes CDR1 MRHNA and CDR2 SNTAGT. The V end lost 0 bases, the J end lost 7 bases, and 13 bases lay between the germline ends. CDR3 nucleotide sequence: TGTGCCAGCAGTGACTCCAAGGGGCTCGCGAATGAGCAGTTCTTC. Amino acids: CASSDSKGLANEQFF.

This chain joins TRBV30 and TRBJ1-5; D is unclear. V was trimmed by 4 bases and J by 0 bases, leaving 7 bases between them. Germline V lookup: CDR1 GTSNPN, CDR2 SVGIG (reference sequence). The CDR3 is 13 amino acids. The CDR3 coding sequence is TGTGCCTGGAACAGCCTTAGCAATCAGCCCCAGCATTTT. Amino acid sequence: CAWNSLSNQPQHF.

Comments on this clone: One end of the junction is discordant with germline, which a read error may explain. The V call is TRBV6-5, the J call TRBJ2-5, with unresolved D. Germline V gives CDR1 MNHEY, CDR2 SVGAGI. The CDR3 totals 15 residues. CDR3 in DNA: TGTGCCAGCCGTTATACATCTAGGTCTTTAGAGACCCAGTACTTC. This encodes CASRYTSRSLETQYF.

The chain combines TRBV30 with TRBJ1-6, with 8 bases that match TRBD1. Germline assignment: CDR1 GTSNPN and CDR2 SVGIG (reference sequence). The CDR3 contains 15 residues. V lost 4 bases to trimming and J lost 3 bases; unmatched junction nucleotides: 5. CDR3 coding DNA: TGTGCCTGGAACGGACAGGGAAACTATAATTCACCCCTCCACTTT. The encoded protein is CAWNGQGNYNSPLHF.

V is TRBV9 and J is TRBJ2-2; unclear D gene. This CDR3 is 16 amino acids long. Looked up from germline, CDR1 is SGDLS and CDR2 is YYNGEE. The V end was cut by 4 bases, the J end by 1 base, with 14 bases between. CDR3 nucleotides: TGTGCCAGCAGCCCCCGTTTAGCAGAGAACACCGGGGAGCTGTTTTTT. Its protein product is CASSPRLAENTGELFF. Full variable domain (rest looked up from reference TRBV9 and TRBJ2-2): DSGVTQTPKHLITATGQRVTLRCSPRSGDLSVYWYQQSLDQGLQFLIQYYNGEERAKGNILERFSAQQFPDLHSELNLSSLELGDSALYFCASSPRLAENTGELFFGEGSRLTVL.

This rearrangement joins TRBV9 to TRBJ1-2; D may be TRBD1 (5 bases). V was clipped by 3 bases and J by 4 bases, with 19 bases between them. Per germline, CDR1 SGDLS and CDR2 YYNGEE. The CDR3 is made up of 16 amino acids. In nucleotides, the CDR3 is TGTGCCAGCAGCGGACCCGGGACGGACGTCTTCTATGGCTACACCTTC. It yields the protein CASSGPGTDVFYGYTF.

The chain couples TRBV28 to TRBJ1-2; unclear D gene. This CDR3 comprises 14 residues. V dropped 6 bases and J dropped 0 bases, with 11 bases sitting between them. Germline V CDR1 and CDR2: MDHEN, SYDVKM. The CDR3 DNA sequence: TGTGCCAGCAGCGAAGACGCTGCTAACTATGGCTACACCTTC. Translation: CASSEDAANYGYTF.

The chain links TRBV19 to TRBJ2-1, with a tentative D call TRBD1 (5 bases). V was shortened by 2 bases and J by 13 bases, with 15 bases between the two germline ends. This CDR3 contains 13 residues. CDR1 and CDR2 from the germline V gene are LNHDA and SQIVND (reference sequence). CDR3 region: CASSISSAGYQFF. CDR3 nucleotide sequence: TGTGCCAGTAGTATAAGCTCGGCAGGGTACCAGTTCTTC.

The J gene is TRBJ2-7, the V gene TRBV10-3; D is possibly TRBD1 or TRBD2 (6 bases each). The V gene lost 2 bases and the J gene lost 2 bases, with 13 bases spanning the gap. This CDR3 has 15 residues. CDR1 ENHRY and CDR2 SYGVKD come from the germline V gene. In nucleotides, the CDR3 is TGTGCCATCAGTGAGAGGGGGGACGGAGCCTACGAGCAGTACTTC. This codes for CAISERGDGAYEQYF.

The CDR3 coding sequence is TGCGCCAGCAGCCCACGAGAGACAGAGCCAAATGAAAAACTGTTTTTT. Translating it yields CASSPRETEPNEKLFF. This sequence joins TRBV5-1 and TRBJ1-4; possibly TRBD1 for D (5 bases). The CDR3 has 16 residues. Between the trimmed V and J ends, which lost 4 bases and 5 bases, there was a span of 18 bases. Per the germline V gene, CDR1 is SGHRS and CDR2 is YFSETQ.